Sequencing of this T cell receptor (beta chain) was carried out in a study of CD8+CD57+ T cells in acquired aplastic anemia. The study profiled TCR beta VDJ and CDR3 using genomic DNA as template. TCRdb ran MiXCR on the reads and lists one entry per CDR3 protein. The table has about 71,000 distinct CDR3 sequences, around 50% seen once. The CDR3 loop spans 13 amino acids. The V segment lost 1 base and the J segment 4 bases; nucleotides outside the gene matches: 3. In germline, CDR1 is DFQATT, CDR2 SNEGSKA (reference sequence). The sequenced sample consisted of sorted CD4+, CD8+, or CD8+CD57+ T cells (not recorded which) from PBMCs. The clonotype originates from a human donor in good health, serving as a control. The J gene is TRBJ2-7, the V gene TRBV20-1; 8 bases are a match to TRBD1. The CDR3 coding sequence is TGCAGTGCTAGAGGGACAGGGAATTACGAGCAGTACTTC. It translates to CSARGTGNYEQYF.